This T cell receptor (beta chain) was identified during a study of T cell responses to AZD1222 COVID-19 vaccine (dated by TCRdb to the early 2020s). Study-level background: AZD1222 recipients with second doses at about 4 weeks or about 12 weeks were pooled, because spike-specific TCR depth and breadth did not differ between schedules. A total of about 230 trial participants underwent TCR sequencing, of whom some 210 received two doses of AZD1222 and 26 received two doses of the MenACWY control vaccine. Enrollment into the trials was organized by age into subgroups of 18-55, 56-69 and 70-plus years, and those subgroups contained 148, 28 and 57 TCR-sequenced participants, respectively. Summary of the overall study and its limitations: No day 14 peak-response samples were available, so repertoires were characterized only after the peak T cell response. Nearly half of unique spike-specific TCRs reportedly recognized epitopes outside regions mutated in the B.1.351 and B.1.1.7 variants. The vaccine-associated CD4 TCRs covered the entire spike protein, and the dominant responses fell in regions 160-218 and 743-854. The 56-69-year group was small, and its depth increase did not reach significance, likely because of low power. Most participants were white British and females outnumbered males, and the authors suggested that clonal diversity may have been underestimated. After two AZD1222 doses, both the breadth and the depth of spike-specific TCRs were significantly higher than at day 0 and than in MenACWY recipients. Only 5 to 7 AZD1222 recipients were SARS-CoV-2 seropositive at baseline, limiting conclusions about previously exposed vaccinees.

The CDR3 regions of human TCRbeta chains were subjected to immunosequencing. The paper's data handling went like this. Repertoire TCRs were checked for matches against a reference library of SARS-CoV-2-specific TCRs that had been generated using the MIRA antigen-specificity platform. Breadth was defined as the fraction of unique TCRs that were SARS-CoV-2-associated, and depth was defined as the fraction of total T cells that were SARS-CoV-2-associated. Each spike-specific TCR was assigned to its reactive spike region and to a CD4 or CD8 class using the MIRA data. Log10-transformed breadth and depth values were compared by one-way ANOVA with Sidak's multiple comparisons tests. TCRdb obtained this table from immuneACCESS and retained in-frame rearrangements with V and J assigned. These tables miss some clones; where compared with another copy, unresolved V genes account for less than half of the shortfall, and the remainder is unexplained. V and J calls and clone size are copied from that table; D and trimming were computed from the DNA. In all, the sample holds around 88,000 clones, and around 90% of those were seen once. The top ten clonotypes cover around 5.5% of the sample.

About this clone itself: This clone's antigen is unknown. Base-call qualities are not available, and no considerably larger clone is one nucleotide away.

From V the trimming removes 2 bases and from J it removes 3 bases, while the gene matches leave 1 base of the junction unaccounted for. The germline V gene sets CDR1 to SGHAT and CDR2 to FQNNGV. Measured from the cysteine to the phenylalanine, the CDR3 is 14 residues long. Here the CDR3 DNA is all that survives: 42 bases in frame from base 1. The time point label of this sample denotes: baseline before first vaccination. Samples from vaccinated people were obtained from the UK trials COV001 and COV002, which included a single-blind randomized controlled phase 2/3 trial of AZD1222 (ChAdOx1 nCoV-19) in healthy adults. Trial participant PBMC samples were collected at day 0 and day 28 after the second dose for TCRbeta chain sequencing.

The specimen comprised peripheral blood, sampled on day 0 of AZD1222 vaccination. Here the chain combines TRBV11-2 and TRBJ1-2; TRBD1 lines up with 9 middle nucleotides. The clonotype comes from an adult in good health. The CDR3 reads CASSLRQGDYGYTF. The nucleotide sequence reads as follows: TGTGCCAGCAGCTTAAGACAGGGGGACTATGGCTACACCTTC.